This T cell receptor (beta chain) was retrieved from a study of shared clonotypes between healthy human individuals. Turning to this clone: Other DNA sequences in the sample encode the same CDR3.

Sorted-subset replicate PCRs used about 200 ng of genomic DNA. This amount corresponded to 30,000 to 35,000 T cell genomes. Data came from immunoSEQ multiplex PCR; TCRdb stores just in-frame clones and leaves some out. The data hold 2 million to 2.5 million clones, with 90% to 96% observed a single time. The TCR comes from a man aged 18-30 years in good health. Material: naive CD4+ T cells sorted from blood. Subset denoted: CD45RA+ positively selected.

CDR3 coding DNA: TGCAGTGCCGGGGACACCTACGAGCAGTACTTC. Amino acid sequence: CSAGDTYEQYF. This chain connects TRBV20-1 to TRBJ2-7, with TRBD1 as a possible D gene (6 bases). V gave up 6 bases and J gave up 2 bases, with 8 bases separating them. The CDR3 has 11 residues. The germline V gene has CDR1 DFQATT and CDR2 SNEGSKA (reference sequence).